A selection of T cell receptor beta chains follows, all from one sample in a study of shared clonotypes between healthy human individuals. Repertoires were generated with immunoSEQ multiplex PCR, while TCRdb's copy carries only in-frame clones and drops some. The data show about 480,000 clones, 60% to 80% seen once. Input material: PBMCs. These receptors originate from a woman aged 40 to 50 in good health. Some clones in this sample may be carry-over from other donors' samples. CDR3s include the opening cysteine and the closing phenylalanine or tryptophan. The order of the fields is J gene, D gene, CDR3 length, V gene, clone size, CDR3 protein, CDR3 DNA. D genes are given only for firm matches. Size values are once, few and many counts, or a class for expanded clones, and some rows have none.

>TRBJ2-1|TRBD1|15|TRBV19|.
CASSVGGTAQNEQFF
TGTGCCAGTAGTGTGGGTGGGACAGCTCAGAATGAGCAGTTCTTC
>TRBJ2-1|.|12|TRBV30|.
CAWSLVAEEQFF
TGTGCCTGGAGCTTGGTCGCGGAGGAGCAGTTCTTC
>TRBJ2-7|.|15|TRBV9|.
CASSVAWGEAYEQYF
TGTGCCAGCAGCGTAGCTTGGGGAGAAGCCTACGAGCAGTACTTC
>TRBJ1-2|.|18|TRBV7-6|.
CASSRTPPAEQSNYGYTF
TGTGCCAGCAGCCGCACCCCCCCGGCAGAACAGTCAAACTATGGCTACACCTTC
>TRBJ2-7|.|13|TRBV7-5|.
CASSLGDPYEQYF
TGTGCCAGCAGCTTGGGCGACCCCTACGAGCAGTACTTC
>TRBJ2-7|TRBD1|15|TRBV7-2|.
CASSSDRISSYEQYF
TGTGCCAGCAGCTCGGACAGGATAAGCTCCTACGAGCAGTACTTC
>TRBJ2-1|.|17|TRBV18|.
CASSPTERATLYNEQFF
TGTGCCAGCTCACCGACCGAGCGGGCGACGCTATACAATGAGCAGTTCTTC
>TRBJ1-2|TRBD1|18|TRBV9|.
CASSVDPGTGGSAPGYTF
TGTGCCAGCAGCGTAGACCCCGGGACAGGGGGTAGTGCTCCTGGCTACACCTTC
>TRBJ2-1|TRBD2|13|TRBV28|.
CASSSQLAGGEFF
TGTGCCAGCAGTTCTCAACTAGCGGGAGGGGAATTCTTC
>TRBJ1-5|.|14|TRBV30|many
CAWSVSPINQPQHF
TGTGCCTGGAGTGTATCGCCGATCAATCAGCCCCAGCATTTT
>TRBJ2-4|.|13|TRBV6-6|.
CASSYTAPGVRVF
TGTGCCAGCAGCTACACCGCGCCAGGGGTTAGGGTCTTC
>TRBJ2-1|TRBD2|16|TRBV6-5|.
CASSYSSGRPYNEQFF
TGTGCCAGCAGTTACTCCAGCGGGAGGCCTTACAATGAGCAGTTCTTC
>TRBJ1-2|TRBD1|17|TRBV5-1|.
CASSDGDRGWSKDGYTF
TGCGCCAGCAGCGATGGGGACAGGGGTTGGAGTAAAGATGGCTACACCTTC
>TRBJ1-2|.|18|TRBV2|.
CASSAFLGLIGNDYGYTF
TGTGCCAGCAGTGCCTTTCTGGGTTTAATTGGCAATGACTATGGCTACACCTTC
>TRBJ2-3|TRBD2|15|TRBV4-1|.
CASSPTTQLAGPPYF
TGCGCCAGCAGCCCGACCACTCAACTAGCGGGGCCCCCCTATTTT
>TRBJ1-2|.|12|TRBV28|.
CASSSSTGTYTF
TGTGCCAGCAGTTCGTCGACAGGCACCTACACCTTC
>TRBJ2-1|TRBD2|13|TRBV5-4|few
CASSSQREDEQFF
TGTGCCAGCAGCTCACAGCGGGAGGATGAGCAGTTCTTC
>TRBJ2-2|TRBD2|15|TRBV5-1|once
CASTKTSGVPGELFF
TGCGCCAGCACTAAAACTAGCGGTGTTCCCGGGGAGCTGTTTTTT
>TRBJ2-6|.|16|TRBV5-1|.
CASSMEPISGANVLTF
TGCGCCAGCAGCATGGAACCAATCTCTGGGGCCAACGTCCTGACTTTC
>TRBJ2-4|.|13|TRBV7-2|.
CASRRDLGNIQYF
TGTGCCAGCAGACGTGACTTGGGGAACATTCAGTACTTC
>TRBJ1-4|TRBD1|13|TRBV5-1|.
CASSLTGQIELFF
TGCGCCAGCAGCCTAACGGGACAGATAGAACTGTTTTTT
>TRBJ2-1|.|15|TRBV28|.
CASSIRLNSYNEQFF
TGTGCCAGCAGTATTAGACTAAACTCCTACAATGAGCAGTTCTTC
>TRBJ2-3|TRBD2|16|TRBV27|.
CASSLWGLAGGGTQYF
TGTGCCAGCAGTCTCTGGGGACTAGCGGGAGGGGGTACGCAGTATTTT
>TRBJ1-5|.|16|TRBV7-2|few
CASSLLGGSRGEPQHF
TGTGCCAGCAGCTTATTAGGTGGGTCCCGCGGTGAGCCCCAGCATTTT
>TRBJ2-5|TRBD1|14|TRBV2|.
CASSIGTGVETQYF
TGTGCCAGCAGTATCGGGACAGGGGTAGAGACCCAGTACTTC